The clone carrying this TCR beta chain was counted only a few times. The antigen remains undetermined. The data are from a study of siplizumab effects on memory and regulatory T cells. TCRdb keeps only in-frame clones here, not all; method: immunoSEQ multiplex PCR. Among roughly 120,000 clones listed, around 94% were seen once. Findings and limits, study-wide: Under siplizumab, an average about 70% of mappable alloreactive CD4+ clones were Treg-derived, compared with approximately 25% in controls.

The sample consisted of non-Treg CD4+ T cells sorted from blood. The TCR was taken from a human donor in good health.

The CDR3 nucleotides read TGTGCCAGCAGCTTGGTTCCCCAGAGTATAATCTACGAGCAGTACTTC. It specifies CASSLVPQSIIYEQYF. The rearrangement links TRBV5-5 to TRBJ2-7; D is unresolved. V was pared by 0 bases and J by 3 bases, with 16 bases between. The CDR3 totals 16 residues. The germline CDR1 and CDR2 sequences are SGHKS and YYEKEE (reference sequence).